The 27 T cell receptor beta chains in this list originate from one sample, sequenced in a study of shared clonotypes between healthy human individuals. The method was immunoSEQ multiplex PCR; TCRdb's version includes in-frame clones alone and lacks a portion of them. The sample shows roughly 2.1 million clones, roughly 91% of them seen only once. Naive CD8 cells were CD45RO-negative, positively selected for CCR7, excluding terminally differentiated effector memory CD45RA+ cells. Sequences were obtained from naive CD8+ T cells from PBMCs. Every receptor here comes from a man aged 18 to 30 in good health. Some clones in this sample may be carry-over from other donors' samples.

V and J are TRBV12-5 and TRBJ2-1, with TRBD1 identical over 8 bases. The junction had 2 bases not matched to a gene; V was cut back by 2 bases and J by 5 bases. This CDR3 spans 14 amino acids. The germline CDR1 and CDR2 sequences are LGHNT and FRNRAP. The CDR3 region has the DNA TGTGCTAGTGGTTTGACAGGGGGTAACAATGAGCAGTTCTTC. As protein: CASGLTGGNNEQFF.

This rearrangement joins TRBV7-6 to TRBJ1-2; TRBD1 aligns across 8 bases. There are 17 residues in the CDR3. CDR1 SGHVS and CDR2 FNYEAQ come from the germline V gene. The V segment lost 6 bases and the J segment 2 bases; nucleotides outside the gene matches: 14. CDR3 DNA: TGTGCCAGCAGTTTAAGTCAGGGGGCGGCTTTCAACTATGGCTACACCTTC. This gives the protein CASSLSQGAAFNYGYTF.

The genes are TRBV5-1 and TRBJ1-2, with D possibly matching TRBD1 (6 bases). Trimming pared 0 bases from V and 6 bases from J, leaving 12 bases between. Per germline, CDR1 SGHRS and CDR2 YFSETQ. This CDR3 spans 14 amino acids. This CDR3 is CASSLEAGADGYTF. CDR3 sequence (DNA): TGCGCCAGCAGCTTGGAAGCAGGGGCGGATGGCTACACCTTC.

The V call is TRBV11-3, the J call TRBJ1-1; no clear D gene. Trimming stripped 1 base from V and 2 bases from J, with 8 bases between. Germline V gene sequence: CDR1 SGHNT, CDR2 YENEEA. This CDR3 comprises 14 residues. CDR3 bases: TGTGCCAGCAGCTTAGCAGCGGGAAACACTGAAGCTTTCTTT. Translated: CASSLAAGNTEAFF. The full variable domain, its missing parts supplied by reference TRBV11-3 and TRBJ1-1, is EAGVVQSPRYKIIEKKQPVAFWCNPISGHNTLYWYLQNLGQGPELLIRYENEEAVDDSQLPKDRFSAERLKGVDSTLKIQPAELGDSAVYLCASSLAAGNTEAFFGQGTRLTVV.

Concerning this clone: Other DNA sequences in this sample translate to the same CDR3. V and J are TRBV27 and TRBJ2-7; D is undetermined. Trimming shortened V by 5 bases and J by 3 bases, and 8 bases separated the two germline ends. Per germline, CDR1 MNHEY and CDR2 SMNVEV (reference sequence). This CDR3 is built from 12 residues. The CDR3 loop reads CASSPSGYEQYF. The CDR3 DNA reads TGTGCCAGCAGTCCCAGTGGCTACGAGCAGTACTTC.

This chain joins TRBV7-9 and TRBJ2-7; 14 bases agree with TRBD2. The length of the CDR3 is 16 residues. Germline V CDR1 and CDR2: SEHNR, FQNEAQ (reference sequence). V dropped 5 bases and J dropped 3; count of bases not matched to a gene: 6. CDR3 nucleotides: TGTGCCAGCAGCCCCGGACTAGCGGGAGGTTACTACGAGCAGTACTTC. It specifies CASSPGLAGGYYEQYF.

For the CDR3, the DNA is TGTGCCAGCAGTGAAGTAGGATACCCGGGACAGATGAACACTGAAGCTTTCTTT. It specifies CASSEVGYPGQMNTEAFF. The chain links TRBV2 to TRBJ1-1; TRBD1 matches at 7 bases. Germline V CDR1 and CDR2: SNHLY, FYNNEI. Trimming at V came to 1 base and at J to 0 bases, leaving 11 bases not matched to a gene. The CDR3 has 18 residues.

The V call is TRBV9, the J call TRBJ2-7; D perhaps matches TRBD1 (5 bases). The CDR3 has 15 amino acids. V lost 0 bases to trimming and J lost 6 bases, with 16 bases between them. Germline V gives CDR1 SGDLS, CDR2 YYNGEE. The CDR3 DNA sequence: TGTGCCAGCAGCGTAGGGGGCAGCCCGATCGTCGAGCAGTACTTC. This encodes CASSVGGSPIVEQYF.

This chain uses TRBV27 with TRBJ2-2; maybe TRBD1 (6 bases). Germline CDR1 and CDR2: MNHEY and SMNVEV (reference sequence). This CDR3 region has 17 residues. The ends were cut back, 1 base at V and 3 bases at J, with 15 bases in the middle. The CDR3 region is CASSLLEPRGYTGELFF. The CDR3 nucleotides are TGTGCCAGCAGTTTATTGGAGCCCAGGGGCTACACCGGGGAGCTGTTTTTT.

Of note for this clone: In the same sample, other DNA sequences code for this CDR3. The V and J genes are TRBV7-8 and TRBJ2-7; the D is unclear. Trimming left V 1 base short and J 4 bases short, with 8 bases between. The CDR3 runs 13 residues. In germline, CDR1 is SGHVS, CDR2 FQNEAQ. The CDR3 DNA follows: TGTGCCAGCAGCTTAGATGGCAGTTACGAGCAGTACTTC. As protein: CASSLDGSYEQYF. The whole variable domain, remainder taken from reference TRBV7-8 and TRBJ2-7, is GAGVSQSPRYKVAKRGQDVALRCDPISGHVSLFWYQQALGQGPEFLTYFQNEAQLDKSGLPSDRFFAERPEGSVSTLKIQRTQQEDSAVYLCASSLDGSYEQYFGPGTRLTVT.

The CDR3 DNA sequence: TGTGCCAGCAGCATACACGGGGGCACCGGGGAGCTGTTTTTT. Its protein is CASSIHGGTGELFF. The chain uses TRBV27 and TRBJ2-2; D is perhaps TRBD2 (6 bases). Deletions cut 6 bases from V and 4 bases from J, with 12 bases between. CDR3 size: 14 residues. CDR1 and CDR2 from the germline V gene are MNHEY and SMNVEV (reference sequence).

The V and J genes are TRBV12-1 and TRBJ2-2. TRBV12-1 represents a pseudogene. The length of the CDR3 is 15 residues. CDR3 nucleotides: TGTGCCAGCAGCTTTCCGGAGTGGGGCACCGGGGAGCTGTTTTTT. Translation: CASSFPEWGTGELFF.

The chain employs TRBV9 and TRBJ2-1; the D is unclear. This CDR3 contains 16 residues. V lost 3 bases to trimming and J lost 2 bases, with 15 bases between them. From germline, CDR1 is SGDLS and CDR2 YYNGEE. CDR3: CASSASGPGPYNEQFF. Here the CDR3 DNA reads TGTGCCAGCAGCGCATCCGGGCCAGGCCCCTACAATGAGCAGTTCTTC.

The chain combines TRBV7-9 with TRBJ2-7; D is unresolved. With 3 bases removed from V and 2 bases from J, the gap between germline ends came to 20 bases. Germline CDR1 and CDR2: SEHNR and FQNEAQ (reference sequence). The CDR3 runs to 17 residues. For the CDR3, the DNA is TGTGCCAGCAGCTTGGCACCAACAAGCCCTGGCGCCTACGAGCAGTACTTC. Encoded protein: CASSLAPTSPGAYEQYF.

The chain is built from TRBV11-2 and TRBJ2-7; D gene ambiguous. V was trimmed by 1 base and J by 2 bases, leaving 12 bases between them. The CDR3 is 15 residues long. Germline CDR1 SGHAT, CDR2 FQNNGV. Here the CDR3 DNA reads TGTGCCAGCAGCTTAGGGAGCGTGCGAACCTACGAGCAGTACTTC. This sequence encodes CASSLGSVRTYEQYF.

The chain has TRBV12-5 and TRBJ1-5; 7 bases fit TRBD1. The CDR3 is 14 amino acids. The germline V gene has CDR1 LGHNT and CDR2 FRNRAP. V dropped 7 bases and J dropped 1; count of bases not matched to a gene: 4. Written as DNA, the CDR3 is TGTGCTAGTGCCCCAGGGGGAAGCAATCAGCCCCAGCATTTT. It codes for CASAPGGSNQPQHF. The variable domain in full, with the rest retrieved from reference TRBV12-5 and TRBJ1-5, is DARVTQTPRHKVTEMGQEVTMRCQPILGHNTVFWYRQTMMQGLELLAYFRNRAPLDDSGMPKDRFSAEMPDATLATLKIQPSEPRDSAVYFCASAPGGSNQPQHFGDGTRLSIL.

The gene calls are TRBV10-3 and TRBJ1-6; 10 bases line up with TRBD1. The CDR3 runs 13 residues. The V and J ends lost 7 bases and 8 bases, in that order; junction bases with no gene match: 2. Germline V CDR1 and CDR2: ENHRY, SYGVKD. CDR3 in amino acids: CAIMGTGDSPLHF. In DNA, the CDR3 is TGTGCCATCATGGGGACAGGGGATTCACCCCTCCACTTT.

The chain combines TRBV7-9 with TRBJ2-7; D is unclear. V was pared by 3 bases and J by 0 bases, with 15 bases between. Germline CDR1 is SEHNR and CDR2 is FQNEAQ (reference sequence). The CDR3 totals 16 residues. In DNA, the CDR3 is TGTGCCAGCAGCTTTCCCCTTGGCCCTAGCTCCTACGAGCAGTACTTC. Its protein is CASSFPLGPSSYEQYF. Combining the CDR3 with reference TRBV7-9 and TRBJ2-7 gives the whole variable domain DTGVSQNPRHKITKRGQNVTFRCDPISEHNRLYWYRQTLGQGPEFLTYFQNEAQLEKSRLLSDRFSAERPKGSFSTLEIQRTEQGDSAMYLCASSFPLGPSSYEQYFGPGTRLTVT.

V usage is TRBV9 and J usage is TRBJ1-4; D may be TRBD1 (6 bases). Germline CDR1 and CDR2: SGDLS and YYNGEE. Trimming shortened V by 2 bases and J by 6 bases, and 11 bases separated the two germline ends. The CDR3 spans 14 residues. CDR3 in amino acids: CASSVGGGHEKLFF. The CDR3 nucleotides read TGTGCCAGCAGCGTCGGCGGGGGGCATGAAAAACTGTTTTTT.

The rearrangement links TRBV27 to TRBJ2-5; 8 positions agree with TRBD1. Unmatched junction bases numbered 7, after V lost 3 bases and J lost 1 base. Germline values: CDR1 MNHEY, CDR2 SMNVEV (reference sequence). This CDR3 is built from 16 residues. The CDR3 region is CASSLTMQGAQETQYF. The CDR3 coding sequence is TGTGCCAGCAGTTTGACCATGCAGGGGGCCCAAGAGACCCAGTACTTC.

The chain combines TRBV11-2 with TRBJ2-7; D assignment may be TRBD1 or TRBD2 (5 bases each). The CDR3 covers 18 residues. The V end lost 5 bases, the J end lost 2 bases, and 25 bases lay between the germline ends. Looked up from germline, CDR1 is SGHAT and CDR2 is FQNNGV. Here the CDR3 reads CASSPERLIGTITYEQYF. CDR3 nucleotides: TGTGCCAGCAGCCCTGAGCGCCTAATCGGGACGATAACCTACGAGCAGTACTTC. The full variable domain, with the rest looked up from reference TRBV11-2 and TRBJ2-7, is EAGVAQSPRYKIIEKRQSVAFWCNPISGHATLYWYQQILGQGPKLLIQFQNNGVVDDSQLPKDRFSAERLKGVDSTLKIQPAKLEDSAVYLCASSPERLIGTITYEQYFGPGTRLTVT.

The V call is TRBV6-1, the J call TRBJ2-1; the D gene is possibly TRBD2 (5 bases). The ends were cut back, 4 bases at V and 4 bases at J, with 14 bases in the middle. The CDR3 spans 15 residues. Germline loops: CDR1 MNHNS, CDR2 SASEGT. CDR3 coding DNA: TGTGCCAGCAGTGGCCGGGAAGCTCGTTACAATGAGCAGTTCTTC. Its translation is CASSGREARYNEQFF.

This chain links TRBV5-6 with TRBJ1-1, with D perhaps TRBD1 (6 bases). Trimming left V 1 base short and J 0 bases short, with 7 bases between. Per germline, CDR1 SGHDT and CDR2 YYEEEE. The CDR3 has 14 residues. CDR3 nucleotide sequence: TGTGCCAGCAGCTTGACAGGGCTGAACACTGAAGCTTTCTTT. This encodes CASSLTGLNTEAFF. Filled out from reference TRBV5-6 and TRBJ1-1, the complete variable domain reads DAGVTQSPTHLIKTRGQQVTLRCSPKSGHDTVSWYQQALGQGPQFIFQYYEEEERQRGNFPDRFSGHQFPNYSSELNVNALLLGDSALYLCASSLTGLNTEAFFGQGTRLTVV.

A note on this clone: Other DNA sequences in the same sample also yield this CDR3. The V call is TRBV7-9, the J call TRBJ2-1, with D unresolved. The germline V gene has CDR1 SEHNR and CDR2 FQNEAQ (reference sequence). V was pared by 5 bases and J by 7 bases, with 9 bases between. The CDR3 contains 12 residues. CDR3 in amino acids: CASSPPVNEQFF. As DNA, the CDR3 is TGTGCCAGCAGCCCCCCCGTGAATGAGCAGTTCTTC.

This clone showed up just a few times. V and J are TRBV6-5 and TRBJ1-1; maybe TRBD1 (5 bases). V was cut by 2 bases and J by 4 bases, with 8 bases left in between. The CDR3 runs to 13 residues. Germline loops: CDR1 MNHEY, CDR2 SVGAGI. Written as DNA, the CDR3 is TGTGCCAGCAGTTACCGACAGCTCACTGAAGCTTTCTTT. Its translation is CASSYRQLTEAFF.

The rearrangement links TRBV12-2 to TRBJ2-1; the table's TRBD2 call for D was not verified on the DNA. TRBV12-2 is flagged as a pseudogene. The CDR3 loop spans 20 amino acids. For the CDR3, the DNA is TGTGCAAGTCGCTTAACGGAGGTAGCGGGAAATCTAAGCTCCTACAATGAGCAGTTCTTC. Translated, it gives CASRLTEVAGNLSSYNEQFF.

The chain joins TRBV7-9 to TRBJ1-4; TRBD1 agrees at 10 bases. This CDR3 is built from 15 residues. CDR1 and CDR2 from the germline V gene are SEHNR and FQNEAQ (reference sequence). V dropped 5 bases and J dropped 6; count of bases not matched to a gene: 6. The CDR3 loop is CASSPDRGSDEKLFF. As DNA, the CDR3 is TGTGCCAGCAGCCCGGACAGGGGGAGCGATGAAAAACTGTTTTTT.